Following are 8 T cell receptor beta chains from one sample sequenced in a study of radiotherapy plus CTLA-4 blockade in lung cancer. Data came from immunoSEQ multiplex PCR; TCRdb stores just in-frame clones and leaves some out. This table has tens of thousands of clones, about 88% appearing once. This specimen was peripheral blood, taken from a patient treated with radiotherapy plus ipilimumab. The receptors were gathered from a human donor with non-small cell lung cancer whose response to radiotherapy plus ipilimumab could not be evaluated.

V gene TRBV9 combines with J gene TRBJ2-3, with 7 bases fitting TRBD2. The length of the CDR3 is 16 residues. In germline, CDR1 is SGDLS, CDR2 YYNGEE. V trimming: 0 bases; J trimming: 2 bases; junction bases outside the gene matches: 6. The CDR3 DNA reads TGTGCCAGCAGCGTAGGGGCGGGAGCTAACACAGATACGCAGTATTTT. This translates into CASSVGAGANTDTQYF.

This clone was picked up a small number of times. DNA for the CDR3: TGTGCCAGCAGCTCCGTTGGGGAGGATGAGCAGTTCTTC. This translates into CASSSVGEDEQFF. The V gene is TRBV7-2, the J gene TRBJ2-1; D possibly corresponds to TRBD2 (6 bases). Germline lookup yields CDR1 SGHTA and CDR2 FQGNSA. The CDR3 consists of 13 residues. Trimming removed 4 bases from V and 8 bases from J, with 12 bases in between. Combining the CDR3 with reference TRBV7-2 and TRBJ2-1 gives the whole variable domain GAGVSQSPSNKVTEKGKDVELRCDPISGHTALYWYRQSLGQGLEFLIYFQGNSAPDKSGLPSDRFSAERTGGSVSTLTIQRTQQEDSAVYLCASSSVGEDEQFFGPGTRLTVL.

CDR3 loop: CASSVGVAGGQETQYF. The DNA of the CDR3 is TGTGCCAGCAGCGTAGGGGTAGCGGGGGGCCAAGAGACCCAGTACTTC. This rearrangement joins TRBV9 to TRBJ2-5; 10 bases line up with TRBD2. The germline gives CDR1 SGDLS, CDR2 YYNGEE. V trimming: 0 bases; J trimming: 1 base; junction bases outside the gene matches: 3. This CDR3 comprises 16 residues.

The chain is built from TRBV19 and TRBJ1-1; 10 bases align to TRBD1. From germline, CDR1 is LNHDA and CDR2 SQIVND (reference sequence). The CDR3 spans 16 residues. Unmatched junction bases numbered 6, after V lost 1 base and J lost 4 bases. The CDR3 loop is CASSIGPGQGITEAFF. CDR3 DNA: TGTGCCAGTAGTATAGGCCCGGGACAGGGGATCACTGAAGCTTTCTTT.

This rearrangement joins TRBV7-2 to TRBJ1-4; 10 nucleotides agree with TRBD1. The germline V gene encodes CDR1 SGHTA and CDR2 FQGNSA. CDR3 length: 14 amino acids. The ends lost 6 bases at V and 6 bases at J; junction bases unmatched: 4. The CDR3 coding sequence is TGTGCCAGCAGTAGGGACAGGGGAGATGAAAAACTGTTTTTT. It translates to CASSRDRGDEKLFF.

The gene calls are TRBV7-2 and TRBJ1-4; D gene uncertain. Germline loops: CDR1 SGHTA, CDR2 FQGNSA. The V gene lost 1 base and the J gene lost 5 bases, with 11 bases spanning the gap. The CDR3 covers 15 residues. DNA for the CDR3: TGTGCCAGCAGCTTAGGGAACAGTAAAAATGAAAAACTGTTTTTT. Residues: CASSLGNSKNEKLFF.

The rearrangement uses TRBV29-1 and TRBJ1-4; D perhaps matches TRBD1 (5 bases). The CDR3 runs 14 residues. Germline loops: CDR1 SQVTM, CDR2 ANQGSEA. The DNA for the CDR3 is TGCACCGACTCACGGGCAGGGCGTTGGGAAAAACTGTTTTTT. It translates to CTDSRAGRWEKLFF.

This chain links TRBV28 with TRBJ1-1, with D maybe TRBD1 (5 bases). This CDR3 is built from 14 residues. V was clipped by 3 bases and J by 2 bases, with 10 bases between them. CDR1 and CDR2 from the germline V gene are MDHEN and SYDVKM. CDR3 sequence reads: CASSFPGRNTEAFF. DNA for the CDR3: TGTGCCAGCAGTTTCCCAGGGCGCAACACTGAAGCTTTCTTT.